This T cell receptor (beta chain) was documented in a study of T cell repertoires in cytomegalovirus infection. Across the whole study: Public TCR beta signature analysis indicated the presence of both CMV infection and matching HLA type.

TCRdb processed the reads anew with MiXCR; each CDR3 protein has one entry. The sample records under 150,000 distinct CDR3 sequences, 8% to 9% being singletons. Findings of the study overall: The ex vivo response showed dominance by HLA-C-restricted CMV-specific TCR beta clonotypes.

This CDR3 region has 15 residues. The germline V and J ends were trimmed by 0 bases and 6 bases, with 9 bases remaining between them. This clonotype has just a few counts. Antigen specificity is unknown. V and J are TRBV12-3 or TRBV12-4 and TRBJ1-6; no firm D call. The TCR was taken from a human donor in good health (CMV status not recorded). Some clones in this sample may be carry-over from other donors' samples. Sequenced: PBMCs. The CDR3: CASSLAVGANSPLHF. CDR3 nucleotide sequence: TGTGCCAGCAGTTTAGCGGTGGGAGCTAATTCACCCCTCCACTTT.